This T cell receptor (beta chain) comes out of a study of blood T cells in healthy people across ages. Notes on the study in general: Roughly linear age-related decline in beta diversity appeared, significant by age roughly 40.

Collection of ten milliliters of peripheral blood was performed for each donor. PCR was performed a second time for about 7 to 11 cycles using a sample-barcoded 5' primer and a J-beta primer mix. Each CDR3 protein is one row after TCRdb ran MiXCR on the 5' RACE reads. Seen here are around 1.7 million distinct CDR3 sequences, roughly 28% observed once, and the top ten hold 7.7%. About this clonotype: Its target is not known.

The V gene's germline CDR1 is SGHRS and CDR2 YFSETQ. The CDR3 runs 11 residues. Trimming shortened V by 7 bases and J by 5 bases, and 9 bases separated the two germline ends. V gene TRBV5-1 combines with J gene TRBJ1-1; D gene unclear. The receptor comes from a woman aged 30 to 39 in good health. Specimen: blood. CDR3 sequence reads: CASASGTEAFF. CDR3 DNA sequence: TGCGCCAGCGCATCCGGGACTGAAGCTTTCTTT.